These 23 T cell receptor beta chains originate from one sample sequenced in a study of cytomegalovirus exposure and HLA in healthy donors. Profiling relied on immunoSEQ multiplex PCR, and the TCRdb table lists in-frame clones only, not all of them. The data hold some 170,000 clones, with about 87% observed a single time. The sample comprised PBMCs. The receptors shown here come from a woman in her 30s in good health and CMV-seronegative.

V usage is TRBV6-1 and J usage is TRBJ2-7, with D maybe TRBD1 (5 bases). Trimming removed 6 bases at V and 2 bases at J, with 14 bases between. The CDR3 length is 14 residues. Per the germline V gene, CDR1 is MNHNS and CDR2 is SASEGT. The CDR3 region has the DNA TGTGCCAGCAGAATTACGACAGTAGCCTACGAGCAGTACTTC. It specifies CASRITTVAYEQYF.

The V call is TRBV2, the J call TRBJ1-1; the D is unclear. The germline V and J ends were trimmed by 7 bases and 7 bases, with 19 bases remaining between them. Germline V CDR1 and CDR2: SNHLY, FYNNEI. The CDR3 extends over 14 amino acids. Here the CDR3 DNA reads TGTGCCAGCAACGGTGGACCGGGAGGGTATGAAGCTTTCTTT. Residues: CASNGGPGGYEAFF.

This clone appeared once. The gene calls are TRBV7-9 and TRBJ2-5, with TRBD2 matching over 11 bases. V gave up 1 base and J gave up 3 bases; unmatched junction bases: 1. This CDR3 has 15 residues. Germline V gives CDR1 SEHNR, CDR2 FQNEAQ (reference sequence). The CDR3 loop reads CASSLDSGGEETQYF. The CDR3 coding sequence is TGTGCCAGCAGCTTAGATAGCGGGGGGGAAGAGACCCAGTACTTC.

This chain uses TRBV5-6 with TRBJ1-3, with D unresolved. The germline CDR1 and CDR2 sequences are SGHDT and YYEEEE. Trimming took 1 base from V and 4 from J, leaving 3 bases between them. The CDR3 is 12 amino acids. CDR3 coding DNA: TGTGCCAGCAGCTTGCTCGGAAACACCATATATTTT. Its translation: CASSLLGNTIYF. Full variable domain (missing parts from reference TRBV5-6 and TRBJ1-3): DAGVTQSPTHLIKTRGQQVTLRCSPKSGHDTVSWYQQALGQGPQFIFQYYEEEERQRGNFPDRFSGHQFPNYSSELNVNALLLGDSALYLCASSLLGNTIYFGEGSWLTVV.

The CDR3 reads CASRSVPSPLHF. The DNA for the CDR3 is TGTGCAAGTCGCTCGGTTCCTTCACCCCTCCACTTT. The gene calls are TRBV12-2 and TRBJ1-6. TRBV12-2 is given as a pseudogene. The CDR3 runs to 12 residues.

J is TRBJ1-2 and V is TRBV7-2; 8 nucleotides line up with TRBD1. V lost 5 bases, J lost 4 bases, and 3 bases stayed unmatched. CDR1 is SGHTA and CDR2 is FQGNSA in the germline V gene. This CDR3 spans 13 amino acids. The CDR3 region has the DNA TGTGCCAGCAGCCTCACAGGGGGCTATGGCTACACCTTC. It is translated as CASSLTGGYGYTF.

The V and J genes are TRBV10-1 and TRBJ2-7; 7 positions agree with TRBD2. After removal of 6 bases from V and 2 bases from J, the junction contained 7 bases not matched to a gene. The CDR3 has 14 residues. Germline V gene lookup returns CDR1 WNHNN and CDR2 SYGVQD (reference sequence). CDR3 DNA sequence: TGCGCCAGCAGCTCAGGACTAGAGGCCTACGAGCAGTACTTC. The encoded protein is CASSSGLEAYEQYF.

The chain carries TRBV18 and TRBJ2-2; D gene uncertain. Trimming took off 3 bases at V and 8 bases at J, with 4 bases between the two ends. Looked up from germline, CDR1 is KGHSH and CDR2 is LQKENI. This CDR3 spans 11 amino acids. The CDR3 nucleotides are TGTGCCAGCTCACCCCCGGGGGAGCTGTTTTTT. This gives the protein CASSPPGELFF.

The V call is TRBV15, the J call TRBJ2-1, with 9 nucleotides matching TRBD2. Germline values: CDR1 LNHNV, CDR2 YYDKDF (reference sequence). This CDR3 comprises 15 residues. V shed 1 base, J shed 8 bases, and the junction held 6 bases outside the gene matches. The CDR3 bases are TGTGCCACCAGCAGAGGTACTAGCGGGCGGGATGAGCAGTTCTTC. Translation gives CATSRGTSGRDEQFF. Filled out from reference TRBV15 and TRBJ2-1, the complete variable domain reads DAMVIQNPRYQVTQFGKPVTLSCSQTLNHNVMYWYQQKSSQAPKLLFHYYDKDFNNEADTPDNFQSRRPNTSFCFLDIRSPGLGDTAMYLCATSRGTSGRDEQFFGPGTRLTVL.

V is TRBV11-2 and J is TRBJ1-2; tentative D call: TRBD1 (5 bases). CDR1 is SGHAT, CDR2 FQNNGV, per germline. With 3 bases removed from V and 6 bases from J, the gap between germline ends came to 14 bases. The CDR3 consists of 14 residues. CDR3 sequence: CASSFRQNPNGYTF. The CDR3 DNA reads TGTGCCAGCAGCTTTCGACAGAACCCGAATGGCTACACCTTC.

This chain links TRBV5-1 with TRBJ1-1, with D perhaps matching TRBD1 (6 bases). From germline, CDR1 is SGHRS and CDR2 YFSETQ. V was pared by 6 bases and J by 1 base, with 13 bases between. This CDR3 comprises 14 residues. CDR3 nucleotide sequence: TGCGCCAGCACCTCGATGACAGGGAACACTGAAGCTTTCTTT. This encodes CASTSMTGNTEAFF.

The chain carries TRBV11-2 and TRBJ1-3; D uncertain. V lost 5 bases to trimming and J lost 4 bases, with 15 bases between them. Germline lookup yields CDR1 SGHAT and CDR2 FQNNGV. The CDR3 has 15 residues. Here the CDR3 DNA reads TGTGCCAGCAGCACTAGTCTGAACGCCGGAAACACCATATATTTT. Translated: CASSTSLNAGNTIYF.

This chain joins TRBV30 and TRBJ2-1, with D possibly matching TRBD2 (7 bases). V gave up 2 bases and J gave up 6 bases, with 14 bases separating them. The CDR3 is 14 residues long. Germline V gene lookup returns CDR1 GTSNPN and CDR2 SVGIG (reference sequence). For the CDR3, the DNA is TGTGCCTGGAGTTTGGGGGGGCTGGTCAATGAGCAGTTCTTC. This encodes CAWSLGGLVNEQFF. The variable domain in full, with the rest retrieved from reference TRBV30 and TRBJ2-1, is SQTIHQWPATLVQPVGSPLSLECTVEGTSNPNLYWYRQAAGRGLQLLFYSVGIGQISSEVPQNLSASRPQDRQFILSSKKLLLSDSGFYLCAWSLGGLVNEQFFGPGTRLTVL.

The chain links TRBV4-3 to TRBJ2-3; 8 nucleotides align to TRBD2. The length of the CDR3 is 15 residues. The ends lost 1 base at V and 4 bases at J; junction bases unmatched: 4. CDR1 is LGHNA, CDR2 YSLEER, per germline. CDR3 nucleotides: TGCGCCAGCAGCCAAGCTCGGGGGGGGGCAGATACGCAGTATTTT. It codes for CASSQARGGADTQYF.

The CDR3 DNA sequence: TGTGCCAGCCTTCCTCTAGCGGGGGCCCTCTACGAGCAGTACTTC. Amino acids: CASLPLAGALYEQYF. The rearrangement links TRBV27 to TRBJ2-7, with TRBD2 matching over 10 bases. CDR3 length equals 15 residues. V lost 8 bases to trimming and J lost 3 bases; unmatched junction nucleotides: 10. Germline V gene sequence: CDR1 MNHEY, CDR2 SMNVEV (reference sequence).

This clone was counted a few times. CDR3 DNA sequence: TGTGCCAGTAGCGTGGACAGGGGTAAGGGCTACACCTTC. It yields the protein CASSVDRGKGYTF. This chain joins TRBV19 and TRBJ1-2; 9 bases match TRBD1. The V and J ends lost 6 bases and 8 bases, in that order; junction bases with no gene match: 7. The germline gives CDR1 LNHDA, CDR2 SQIVND (reference sequence). CDR3 length: 13 residues.

The J gene is TRBJ1-1, the V gene TRBV10-3; maybe TRBD1 (5 bases). Per the germline V gene, CDR1 is ENHRY and CDR2 is SYGVKD. The CDR3 is made up of 16 amino acids. V gave up 3 bases and J gave up 0 bases, with 14 bases separating them. The CDR3, as DNA: TGTGCCATCAGTGACCCTCAACAGGAGATGAACACTGAAGCTTTCTTT. Residues: CAISDPQQEMNTEAFF.

The J gene is TRBJ2-7, the V gene TRBV5-1, with 7 positions matching TRBD2. This CDR3 has 18 residues. V was clipped by 0 bases and J by 2 bases; unmatched bases: 14. From germline, CDR1 is SGHRS and CDR2 YFSETQ. CDR3 amino acids: CASSLDLTKRGLAYEQYF. The CDR3 DNA is TGCGCCAGCAGCTTGGATCTAACAAAGCGGGGCCTAGCCTACGAGCAGTACTTC. The variable domain in full, with the rest retrieved from reference TRBV5-1 and TRBJ2-7, is KAGVTQTPRYLIKTRGQQVTLSCSPISGHRSVSWYQQTPGQGLQFLFEYFSETQRNKGNFPGRFSGRQFSNSRSEMNVSTLELGDSALYLCASSLDLTKRGLAYEQYFGPGTRLTVT.

This clone was picked up one time. This chain connects TRBV14 to TRBJ2-7, with D perhaps matching TRBD2 (5 bases). Germline V lookup: CDR1 SGHDN, CDR2 FVKESK. Trimming took 1 base from V and 6 from J, leaving 13 bases between them. The CDR3 runs to 14 residues. The CDR3 DNA is TGTGCCAGCAGCCAAGGAGGGTATCTTGGCGAGCAGTACTTC. Translating gives CASSQGGYLGEQYF. Variable domain in full (rest from reference TRBV14 and TRBJ2-7): EAGVTQFPSHSVIEKGQTVTLRCDPISGHDNLYWYRRVMGKEIKFLLHFVKESKQDESGMPNNRFLAERTGGTYSTLKVQPAELEDSGVYFCASSQGGYLGEQYFGPGTRLTVT.

This clone was seen a handful of times. This chain connects TRBV7-8 to TRBJ1-1; D perhaps matches TRBD1 (5 bases). This CDR3 comprises 14 residues. Trimming shortened V by 5 bases and J by 5 bases, and 15 bases separated the two germline ends. Germline CDR1 and CDR2: SGHVS and FQNEAQ. The CDR3 DNA sequence: TGTGCCAGCAGCCCTCGGGGGGGGTGGACTGAAGCTTTCTTT. Its translation: CASSPRGGWTEAFF. The complete variable domain, with remaining parts taken from reference TRBV7-8 and TRBJ1-1, reads GAGVSQSPRYKVAKRGQDVALRCDPISGHVSLFWYQQALGQGPEFLTYFQNEAQLDKSGLPSDRFFAERPEGSVSTLKIQRTQQEDSAVYLCASSPRGGWTEAFFGQGTRLTVV.

The genes are TRBV7-9 and TRBJ1-1, with a possible D match to TRBD1 (6 bases). The CDR3 runs to 13 residues. The germline V gene encodes CDR1 SEHNR and CDR2 FQNEAQ (reference sequence). V lost 7 bases and J 3 bases, leaving 12 bases between the germline ends. The CDR3 sequence is CASTVQGDTEAFF. The CDR3 DNA follows: TGTGCCAGCACCGTACAGGGTGACACTGAAGCTTTCTTT.

This chain uses TRBV6-9 with TRBJ1-6; 9 bases match TRBD1. With 6 bases clipped from V and 7 bases from J, the junction kept 7 bases outside the gene matches. Germline V gene sequence: CDR1 MNHGY, CDR2 SVAAGI. This CDR3 comprises 15 residues. DNA of the CDR3: TGTGCCAGCAGACGCGGACAGGGGCCAAATTCACCCCTCCACTTT. It translates to CASRRGQGPNSPLHF.

The J gene is TRBJ1-2, the V gene TRBV4-1; D uncertain. Trimming stripped 3 bases from V and 8 bases from J, with 10 bases between. Germline V gives CDR1 MGHRA, CDR2 YSYEKL. The CDR3 loop spans 12 amino acids. Here the CDR3 DNA reads TGCGCCAGCAGCCAGTCAAGAGGAGGCTACACCTTC. Translation: CASSQSRGGYTF.